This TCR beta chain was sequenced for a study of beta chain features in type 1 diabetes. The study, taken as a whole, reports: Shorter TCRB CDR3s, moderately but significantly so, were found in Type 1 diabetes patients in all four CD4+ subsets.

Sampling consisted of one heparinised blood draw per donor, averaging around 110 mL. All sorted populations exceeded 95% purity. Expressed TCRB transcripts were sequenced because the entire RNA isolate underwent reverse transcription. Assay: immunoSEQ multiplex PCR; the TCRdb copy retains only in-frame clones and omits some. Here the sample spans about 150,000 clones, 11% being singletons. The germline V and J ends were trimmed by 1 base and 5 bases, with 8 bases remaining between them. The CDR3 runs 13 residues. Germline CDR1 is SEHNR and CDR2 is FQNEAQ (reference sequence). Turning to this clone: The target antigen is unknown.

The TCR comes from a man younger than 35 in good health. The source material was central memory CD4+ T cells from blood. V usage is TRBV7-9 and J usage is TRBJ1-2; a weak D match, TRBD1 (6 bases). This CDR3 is CASSLGTAYGYTF. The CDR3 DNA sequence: TGTGCCAGCAGCTTAGGGACAGCGTATGGCTACACCTTC.